This passage covers 24 T cell receptor beta chains from one sample sequenced in a study of cytomegalovirus exposure and HLA in healthy donors. Both 60 Vbeta primers and 13 Jbeta primers went into the PCR. Some clones are missing from TCRdb's copy, which holds only in-frame ones; the method was immunoSEQ multiplex PCR. The table records some 95,000 clones, over 55% of them present only once. Source material: PBMCs. All receptors derive from a woman aged 18-30 years in good health and CMV-seropositive.

This sequence joins TRBV28 and TRBJ2-7; 7 bases agree with TRBD2. Germline-derived CDR1 and CDR2 are MDHEN and SYDVKM. J gave up 1 base and V 4 bases, and 4 bases lay outside the gene matches. The CDR3 length is 14 residues. CDR3: CASSSGTMSYEQYF. The CDR3 DNA sequence: TGTGCCAGCAGTTCCGGGACTATGTCCTACGAGCAGTACTTC.

V gene TRBV6-5 combines with J gene TRBJ2-1, with 9 positions matching TRBD2. The CDR3 length is 15 residues. The junction had 7 bases not matched to a gene; V was cut back by 2 bases and J by 8 bases. Looked up from germline, CDR1 is MNHEY and CDR2 is SVGAGI. The CDR3: CASSYTVAGAYEQFF. The DNA of the CDR3 is TGTGCCAGCAGTTACACCGTAGCGGGAGCCTATGAGCAGTTCTTC.

This sequence joins TRBV9 and TRBJ2-7, with a tentative D call TRBD1 (5 bases). The CDR3 contains 14 residues. CDR1 and CDR2 (germline): SGDLS, YYNGEE. Trimming removed 2 bases at V and 4 bases at J, with 13 bases between. This CDR3 is CASSVSRVGYEQYF. CDR3 DNA: TGTGCCAGCAGCGTTAGCAGGGTCGGGTACGAGCAGTACTTC.

The chain joins TRBV29-1 to TRBJ2-7, with 9 positions matching TRBD1. Germline V gene data show CDR1 as SQVTM and CDR2 as ANQGSEA. The length of the CDR3 is 13 residues. V shed 5 bases, J shed 6 bases, and the junction held 8 bases outside the gene matches. DNA of the CDR3: TGCAGCGTTCTAACCACAGGGGGCGGCGAGCAGTACTTC. Residues: CSVLTTGGGEQYF.

The chain carries TRBV2 and TRBJ2-5, with a possible D match to TRBD2 (6 bases). V lost 2 bases, J lost 5 bases, and 15 bases lay in between. The V gene's germline CDR1 is SNHLY and CDR2 FYNNEI. This CDR3 spans 15 amino acids. The CDR3 DNA sequence: TGTGCCAGCAGTGAATCTCTCGCGGGGAGTGAGACCCAGTACTTC. It yields the protein CASSESLAGSETQYF.

The chain has TRBV18 and TRBJ2-3, with TRBD2 matching over 9 bases. This CDR3 contains 16 residues. Germline assignment: CDR1 KGHSH and CDR2 LQKENI. The V and J ends lost 5 bases and 0 bases, in that order; junction bases with no gene match: 6. Here the CDR3 DNA reads TGTGCCAGCTCAACATTGGGACTAGCTAGCACAGATACGCAGTATTTT. Amino acids: CASSTLGLASTDTQYF.

The chain is built from TRBV10-3 and TRBJ1-5; no reliable D call. The CDR3 is made up of 15 amino acids. CDR1 is ENHRY and CDR2 is SYGVKD in the germline V gene. Trimming pared 2 bases from V and 4 bases from J, leaving 12 bases between. CDR3 residues: CAISEQRADNQPQHF. Written as DNA, the CDR3 is TGTGCCATCAGTGAGCAGAGGGCAGATAATCAGCCCCAGCATTTT.

This clone showed up just once. The chain has TRBV18 and TRBJ1-5; 10 bases are a match to TRBD1. Unmatched junction bases numbered 10, after V lost 4 bases and J lost 4 bases. This CDR3 has 17 residues. CDR1 is KGHSH and CDR2 is LQKENI in the germline V gene. CDR3 sequence (DNA): TGTGCCAGCTCACGAGGGACAGGGGAGAGAGGGAATCAGCCCCAGCATTTT. Protein product: CASSRGTGERGNQPQHF.

This chain connects TRBV4-1 to TRBJ1-2; D not resolved. Germline V gene data show CDR1 as MGHRA and CDR2 as YSYEKL. The CDR3 has 14 residues. The V end lost 0 bases, the J end lost 6 bases, and 11 bases lay between the germline ends. The CDR3 here is CASSQEKYGNGYTF. The DNA for the CDR3 is TGCGCCAGCAGCCAAGAGAAATACGGGAATGGCTACACCTTC.

The CDR3 reads CASSQAVWRERTDTQYF. The CDR3 DNA reads as TGCGCCAGCAGCCAAGCGGTTTGGCGGGAGCGCACAGATACGCAGTATTTT. This chain links TRBV4-3 with TRBJ2-3, with 7 bases identical to TRBD2. J gave up 1 base and V 1 base, and 8 bases lay outside the gene matches. Per the germline V gene, CDR1 is LGHNA and CDR2 is YSLEER. The CDR3 loop spans 17 amino acids.

This chain links TRBV7-2 with TRBJ1-6; D is uncertain. Germline lookup yields CDR1 SGHTA and CDR2 FQGNSA. V lost 4 bases and J 4 bases, leaving 5 bases between the germline ends. There are 13 residues in the CDR3. The CDR3 region is CASSSLYNSPLHF. The DNA for the CDR3 is TGTGCCAGCAGCTCTCTTTATAATTCACCCCTCCACTTT.

There are a few counts of this clone. Written as DNA, the CDR3 is TGTGCCAGCAGCCTAGACAGGAATCAGCCCCAGCATTTT. Its protein product is CASSLDRNQPQHF. The chain employs TRBV5-6 and TRBJ1-5, with D perhaps matching TRBD1 (6 bases). Trimming took off 4 bases at V and 4 bases at J, with 9 bases between the two ends. The CDR3 extends over 13 amino acids. Germline values: CDR1 SGHDT, CDR2 YYEEEE.

This chain uses TRBV4-3 with TRBJ2-1; tentative D call: TRBD1 (5 bases). The CDR3 totals 13 residues. Per germline, CDR1 LGHNA and CDR2 YSLEER. With 3 bases removed from V and 8 bases from J, the gap between germline ends came to 11 bases. CDR3 DNA sequence: TGCGCCAGCAGCCAGGAAGGGGTCGATGAGCAGTTCTTC. Encoded protein: CASSQEGVDEQFF.

V is TRBV7-6 and J is TRBJ1-1, with 9 nucleotides matching TRBD1. CDR3 length: 18 residues. CDR1 and CDR2 (germline): SGHVS, FNYEAQ. With 4 bases clipped from V and 6 bases from J, the junction kept 18 bases outside the gene matches. CDR3 nucleotide sequence: TGTGCCAGCAGCTCACAGATTACCGGGACAGGGAGATCCGCTGAAGCTTTCTTT. Its translation: CASSSQITGTGRSAEAFF.

This clone was detected once. The chain employs TRBV7-8 and TRBJ1-1, with 9 bases matching TRBD1. Germline assignment: CDR1 SGHVS and CDR2 FQNEAQ. The ends lost 5 bases at V and 5 bases at J; junction bases unmatched: 9. The CDR3 sequence is 15 residues long. The CDR3 DNA is TGTGCCAGCAGCCCCTGGACAGGGGCGGGAACTGAAGCTTTCTTT. It yields the protein CASSPWTGAGTEAFF.

CDR3 coding DNA: TGTGCCAGCAGTAAACTCCGGGACAGCCTTGAAGCTTTCTTT. Translated: CASSKLRDSLEAFF. The chain couples TRBV27 to TRBJ1-1; 7 bases are shared with TRBD1. Germline V CDR1 and CDR2: MNHEY, SMNVEV (reference sequence). This CDR3 has 14 residues. V was clipped by 5 bases and J by 7 bases; unmatched bases: 10.

This chain connects TRBV6-6 to TRBJ1-5; 7 bases map to TRBD1. Trimming cost V 5 bases and J 4 bases; bases outside gene matches: 8. Germline lookup yields CDR1 MNHNY and CDR2 SVGAGI (reference sequence). CDR3 length: 15 amino acids. Written as DNA, the CDR3 is TGTGCCAGCAGTGTCACCGGGACAGTAAATCAGCCCCAGCATTTT. Translated, it gives CASSVTGTVNQPQHF.

This chain connects TRBV27 to TRBJ1-6; the match to TRBD1 covers 7 bases. Germline lookup yields CDR1 MNHEY and CDR2 SMNVEV (reference sequence). CDR3 size: 15 residues. The trim removed 5 bases at V and 6 bases at J, leaving 7 bases unmatched. CDR3 nucleotide sequence: TGTGCCAGCAGTCCAGAGAGGGGGCCTAATTCACCCCTCCACTTT. Its protein is CASSPERGPNSPLHF.

V usage is TRBV18 and J usage is TRBJ2-2, with 10 nucleotides matching TRBD1. The germline V gene has CDR1 KGHSH and CDR2 LQKENI. V dropped 3 bases and J dropped 4; count of bases not matched to a gene: 14. This CDR3 contains 19 residues. The DNA for the CDR3 is TGTGCCAGCTCACCGATCCCCGCAAGACAGGGGGCGGGCACCGGGGAGCTGTTTTTT. It is translated as CASSPIPARQGAGTGELFF.

This clone was detected a few times. The V call is TRBV15, the J call TRBJ2-1; D might be TRBD2 (5 bases). V dropped 4 bases and J dropped 9 bases, with 19 bases sitting between them. This CDR3 contains 15 residues. Germline V CDR1 and CDR2: LNHNV, YYDKDF (reference sequence). The CDR3 loop is CATSTRAAVQAEQFF. In nucleotides, the CDR3 is TGTGCCACCAGCACGCGGGCCGCCGTCCAGGCTGAGCAGTTCTTC. The variable domain in full, completed from reference TRBV15 and TRBJ2-1, reads DAMVIQNPRYQVTQFGKPVTLSCSQTLNHNVMYWYQQKSSQAPKLLFHYYDKDFNNEADTPDNFQSRRPNTSFCFLDIRSPGLGDTAMYLCATSTRAAVQAEQFFGPGTRLTVL.

The V and J genes are TRBV9 and TRBJ2-3; tentatively, D is TRBD1 (6 bases). Germline lookup yields CDR1 SGDLS and CDR2 YYNGEE. V lost 4 bases to trimming and J lost 5 bases, with 20 bases between them. The CDR3 contains 16 residues. As DNA, the CDR3 is TGTGCCAGCAGCCCTAGAGGGCAGGGGATGGGAGATACGCAGTATTTT. As protein: CASSPRGQGMGDTQYF.

The V call is TRBV19, the J call TRBJ2-2; tentatively, D is TRBD2 (6 bases). The germline V gene has CDR1 LNHDA and CDR2 SQIVND (reference sequence). V was cut by 3 bases and J by 6 bases, with 17 bases left in between. The CDR3 covers 16 residues. This chain's CDR3 is CASSILAGMFAGELFF. CDR3 sequence (DNA): TGTGCCAGTAGTATCCTCGCGGGGATGTTTGCCGGGGAGCTGTTTTTT.

This clone was found once. The genes are TRBV19 and TRBJ2-7; tentative D call: TRBD1 (6 bases). The CDR3 is 14 amino acids. With 4 bases removed from V and 6 bases from J, the gap between germline ends came to 16 bases. Germline V gene data show CDR1 as LNHDA and CDR2 as SQIVND (reference sequence). The CDR3 spells CASSRGTGPSEQYF. As DNA, the CDR3 is TGTGCCAGTAGTAGGGGAACAGGGCCCTCCGAGCAGTACTTC.

The J gene is TRBJ1-5, the V gene TRBV28; perhaps TRBD1 as D (5 bases). Trimming cost V 8 bases and J 7 bases, with 36 bases left between them. Per germline, CDR1 MDHEN and CDR2 SYDVKM. This CDR3 region has 20 residues. Written as DNA, the CDR3 is TGTGCCAGCGGGGGGAGGGATCCGATAATGAAACCGAAAAGAGGGCAGCCCCAGCATTTT. Translated: CASGGRDPIMKPKRGQPQHF.